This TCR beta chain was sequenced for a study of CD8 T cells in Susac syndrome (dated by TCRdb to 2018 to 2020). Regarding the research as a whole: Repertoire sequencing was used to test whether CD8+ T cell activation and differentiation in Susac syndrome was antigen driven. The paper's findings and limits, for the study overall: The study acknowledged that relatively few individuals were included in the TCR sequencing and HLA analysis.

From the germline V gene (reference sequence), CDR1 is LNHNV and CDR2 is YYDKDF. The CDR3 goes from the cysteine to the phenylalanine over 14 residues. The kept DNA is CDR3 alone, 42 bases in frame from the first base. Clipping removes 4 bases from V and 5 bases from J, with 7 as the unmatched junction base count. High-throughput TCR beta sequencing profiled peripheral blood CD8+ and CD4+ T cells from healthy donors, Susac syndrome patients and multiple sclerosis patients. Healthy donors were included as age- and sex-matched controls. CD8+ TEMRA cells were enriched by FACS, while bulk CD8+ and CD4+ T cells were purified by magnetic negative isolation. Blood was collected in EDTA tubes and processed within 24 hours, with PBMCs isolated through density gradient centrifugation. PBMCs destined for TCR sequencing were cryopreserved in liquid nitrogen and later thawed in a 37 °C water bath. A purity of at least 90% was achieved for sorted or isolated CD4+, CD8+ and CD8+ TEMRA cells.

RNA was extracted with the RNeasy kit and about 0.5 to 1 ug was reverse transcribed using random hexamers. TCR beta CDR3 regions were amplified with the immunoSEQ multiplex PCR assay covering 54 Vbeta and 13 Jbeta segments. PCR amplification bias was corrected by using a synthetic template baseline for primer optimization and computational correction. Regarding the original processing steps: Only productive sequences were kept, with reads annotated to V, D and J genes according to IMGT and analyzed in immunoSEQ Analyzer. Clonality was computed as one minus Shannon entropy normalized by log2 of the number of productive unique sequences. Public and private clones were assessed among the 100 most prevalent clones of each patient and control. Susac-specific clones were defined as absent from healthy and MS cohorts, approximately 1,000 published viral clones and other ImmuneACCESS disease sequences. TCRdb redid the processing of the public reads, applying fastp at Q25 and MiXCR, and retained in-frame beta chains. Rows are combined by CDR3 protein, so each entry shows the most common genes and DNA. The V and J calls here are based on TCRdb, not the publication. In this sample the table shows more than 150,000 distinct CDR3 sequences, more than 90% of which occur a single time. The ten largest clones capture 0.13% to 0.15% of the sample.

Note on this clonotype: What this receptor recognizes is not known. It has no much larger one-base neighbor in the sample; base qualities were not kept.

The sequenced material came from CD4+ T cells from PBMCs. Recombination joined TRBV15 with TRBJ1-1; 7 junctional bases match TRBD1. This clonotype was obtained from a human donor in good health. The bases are TGTGCCACCAGCACTCCAGGGGGAGGAACTGAAGCTTTCTTT. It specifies CATSTPGGGTEAFF.